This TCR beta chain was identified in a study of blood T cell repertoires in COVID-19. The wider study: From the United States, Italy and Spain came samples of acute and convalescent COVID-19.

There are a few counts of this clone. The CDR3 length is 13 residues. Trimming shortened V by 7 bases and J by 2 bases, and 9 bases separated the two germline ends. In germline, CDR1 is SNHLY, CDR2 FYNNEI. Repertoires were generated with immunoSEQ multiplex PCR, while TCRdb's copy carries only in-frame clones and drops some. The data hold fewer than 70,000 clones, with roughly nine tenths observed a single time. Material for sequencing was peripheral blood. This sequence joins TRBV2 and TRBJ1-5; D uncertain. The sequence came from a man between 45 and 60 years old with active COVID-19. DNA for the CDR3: TGTGCCAGCAACCGACACGGCAATCAGCCCCAGCATTTT. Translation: CASNRHGNQPQHF.